This note documents a single T cell receptor beta chain sequence. The data were obtained in a study of cytotoxic CD8 clonotypes in ibrutinib-treated CLL. Assay: immunoSEQ multiplex PCR; the TCRdb copy retains only in-frame clones and omits some. The sample contains over 95,000 clones, about 50% of which appear only once. Germline values: CDR1 MNHEY, CDR2 SVGAGI. V was cut by 6 bases and J by 7 bases, with 6 bases left in between. CDR3 length equals 11 residues. The chain joins TRBV6-5 to TRBJ2-2; D not certain. The material sequenced was PBMCs, taken after 24 months of ibrutinib treatment. This sequence was found in a human donor with chronic lymphocytic leukemia. The CDR3 loop is CASRKDGELFF. As DNA, the CDR3 is TGTGCCAGCAGAAAGGACGGGGAGCTGTTTTTT.